This T cell receptor (beta chain) was profiled in a study of OX40 agonist ivuxolimab in advanced cancers. Study-level background: In this trial design, patients received ivuxolimab intravenously at 0.01 to 10 mg/kg every 2 weeks.

Sequencing was performed with immunoSEQ multiplex PCR; in TCRdb, only in-frame clones are kept and a portion is missing. Of about 70,000 clones in the sample, more than 80% were seen once. This clonotype was sampled from an adult with an advanced solid tumor such as melanoma, head and neck, liver or kidney cancer. This specimen was CD4+ or CD8+ T cells sorted from blood, taken in a trial of the OX40 agonist ivuxolimab.

DNA of the CDR3: TGTGCCACTCGGGCTGCACAAGAGACCCAGTACTTC. Translated: CATRAAQETQYF. The chain links TRBV6-5 to TRBJ2-5, with no clear D. The germline V and J ends were trimmed by 10 bases and 2 bases, with 11 bases remaining between them. Germline CDR1 reads MNHEY; CDR2 reads SVGAGI. The CDR3 extends over 12 amino acids.